What follows are 16 T cell receptor gamma chains derived from one specimen sequenced in a study of gamma-delta chains in newborns, infants, children. TCRdb reanalyzed the reads using CATT. In the table there are over a thousand gamma-chain clones, 66% of which are singletons. Material: blood. The receptor set was obtained from a child who was a newborn, infant or young child, either healthy, febrile or measles-vaccinated (not recorded which).

The count of this clone is one. Relative to the germline gene, one junction end is altered; a read error may explain this. The chain combines TRGV9 with TRGJP. Matching the DNA to germline supplied the J gene, which TCRdb does not give. This CDR3 region has 18 residues. The germline CDR1 and CDR2 sequences are GITISATS and ISYDGTV (reference sequence). CDR3 bases: TGTGCCTTGTGGGAGGCATATCGAGAAGAGTTGGGCAAAAAAAGCAAGGTATTT. Its translation is CALWEAYREELGKKSKVF.

On this clone itself: A read error may account for a junction end that differs from germline. The chain is built from TRGV9 and TRGJP. TCRdb offers no J gene call, so here the DNA was matched to germline to obtain one. The CDR3 covers 15 residues. The germline V gene has CDR1 GITISATS and CDR2 ISYDGTV (reference sequence). The CDR3 bases are TGTGCCTTGTGGGAGGTCTTGTTGGGCAACAAAATCAAGGTATTT. Translation: CALWEVLLGNKIKVF.

Here the V gene is TRGV9, but the J gene went uncalled. The CDR3 covers 15 residues. The germline CDR1 and CDR2 sequences are GITISATS and ISYDGTV (reference sequence). DNA for the CDR3: TGTGCCTTGTGGGATCAAGAGTTGGGCAAACACATAAAGGTATTT. As protein: CALWDQELGKHIKVF.

A few counts support this clone. This may be a read error: a much more frequent sequence differs by one nucleotide. The sample has other DNA sequences that encode this CDR3 too. The rearrangement uses TRGV9 and TRGJP. As TCRdb names no J gene, one was assigned here on the basis of a DNA match to germline. Germline V gene data show CDR1 as GITISATS and CDR2 as ISYDGTV (reference sequence). The CDR3 totals 15 residues. The trim removed 2 bases at V and 6 bases at J, leaving 1 base unmatched. DNA of the CDR3: TGTGCCTTGTGGGAGGCAGAGTTGGGCAAAAAAATCAAGGTATTT. It encodes CALWEAELGKKIKVF.

This clone has more than one count but fewer than ten. The DNA for the CDR3 is TGTGCCACCTGGGACAGGCCGGGGTTGGGCAAAAAAATCAAGGTATTT. Its translation: CATWDRPGLGKKIKVF. V gene TRGV3 combines with J gene TRGJP. As TCRdb names no J gene, one was assigned here on the basis of a DNA match to germline. The germline gives CDR1 VTNTFY, CDR2 YDVSTARD (reference sequence). The CDR3 contains 16 residues. V dropped 0 bases and J dropped 9; count of bases not matched to a gene: 5.

This chain links TRGV9 with TRGJ1 or TRGJ2. The J gene is not listed in TCRdb, so it was assigned here from a DNA match to germline. Trimming removed 0 bases from V and 4 bases from J; junction bases left unmatched: 9. Germline V CDR1 and CDR2: GITISATS, ISYDGTV (reference sequence). This CDR3 has 15 amino acids. DNA of the CDR3: TGTGCCTTGTGGGAGGTGTCGATGGGATATTATAAGAAACTCTTT. Protein: CALWEVSMGYYKKLF.

A word on this clone: The junction departs from the called germline gene at one end, perhaps through a read error. This rearrangement joins TRGV9 to TRGJP. Since TCRdb gives no J gene, matching the DNA to germline was used here to assign it. The CDR3 is 17 residues long. Germline-derived CDR1 and CDR2 are GITISATS and ISYDGTV (reference sequence). The CDR3 DNA sequence: TGTGCCTTGTGGGAGGTGAGGCAAGAGTTGAGCAAAAAAATCAAGGTATTT. Protein product: CALWEVRQELSKKIKVF.

This chain links TRGV9 with TRGJP. Assignment of the J gene here rests on matching the DNA to germline, because TCRdb gives none. The CDR3 is 17 residues long. The V gene end was trimmed by 0 bases and the J gene end by 7 bases; junction bases not matched to a gene: 6. Germline CDR1 GITISATS, CDR2 ISYDGTV (reference sequence). CDR3 DNA: TGTGCCTTGTGGGAGGTGCCGTGGGAGTTGGGCAAAAAAATCAAGGTATTT. Protein: CALWEVPWELGKKIKVF.

Within the sample, this clone is large. A much larger clone lies one base from this, so it may be a read error. The sample holds other DNA sequences that translate to the same CDR3. The rearrangement joins TRGV9 to TRGJP. With 0 bases clipped from V and 6 bases from J, the junction kept 2 bases outside the gene matches. The germline CDR1 and CDR2 sequences are GITISATS and ISYDGTV (reference sequence). The CDR3 covers 16 residues. The CDR3 region is CALWEVPELGKKIKVF. The CDR3 DNA follows: TGTGCCTTGTGGGAGGTGCCAGAGTTGGGCAAAAAAATCAAGGTATTT.

The J gene went uncalled, whereas the V gene is TRGV3. The CDR3 extends over 11 amino acids. Germline CDR1 reads VTNTFY; CDR2 reads YDVSTARD (reference sequence). The CDR3 loop reads CATWDRPRVLF. The DNA of the CDR3 is TGTGCCACCTGGGACAGGCCCAGGGTACTCTTT.

The V and J genes are TRGV2 and TRGJ1 or TRGJ2. TCRdb gives no J gene; it was assigned here by matching the DNA to germline. The CDR3 consists of 12 residues. Germline V gives CDR1 EGSNGY, CDR2 YDSYNSKV. Losses at the gene ends were 5 bases for V and 0 bases for J; bases not matched to a gene: 1. CDR3 loop: CATWANYYKKLF. CDR3 nucleotides: TGTGCCACCTGGGCGAATTATTATAAGAAACTCTTT.

By its share, this clone is large. The chain is built from TRGV9 and TRGJP. Since TCRdb gives no J gene, matching the DNA to germline was used here to assign it. V lost 3 bases, J lost 6 bases, and 5 bases stayed unmatched. CDR1 is GITISATS and CDR2 is ISYDGTV in the germline V gene (reference sequence). This CDR3 has 16 amino acids. CDR3 sequence: CALWEQLELGKKIKVF. The CDR3 bases are TGTGCCTTGTGGGAGCAGTTAGAGTTGGGCAAAAAAATCAAGGTATTT.

In the case of this clone: With a much larger clone just one base away, this may be a read error. Distinct nucleotide sequences in the sample also encode this CDR3. This chain joins TRGV9 and TRGJP. The J gene, left out of TCRdb, was set here by checking the DNA against germline. V lost 0 bases to trimming and J lost 6 bases; unmatched junction nucleotides: 5. Germline CDR1 is GITISATS and CDR2 is ISYDGTV (reference sequence). The CDR3 covers 17 residues. In DNA, the CDR3 is TGTGCCTTGTGGGAGGTGTCTGGAGAGTTGGGCAAAAAAATCAAGGTATTT. Translating gives CALWEVSGELGKKIKVF.

The chain carries TRGV9 and TRGJP. TCRdb supplies no J gene; here it was assigned by aligning the nucleotide sequence to germline. Losses at the gene ends were 0 bases for V and 8 bases for J; bases not matched to a gene: 7. Looked up from germline, CDR1 is GITISATS and CDR2 is ISYDGTV (reference sequence). CDR3 length equals 17 residues. Here the CDR3 DNA reads TGTGCCTTGTGGGAGGTGCATCCCCAGTTGGGCAAAAAAATCAAGGTATTT. It encodes CALWEVHPQLGKKIKVF.

The chain couples TRGV4 to TRGJ1 or TRGJ2. In the absence of a J gene in TCRdb, the DNA was matched to germline to assign it here. CDR3 size: 10 residues. The germline V gene has CDR1 EGSTGY and CDR2 YDSYTSSV. V lost 6 bases to trimming and J lost 9 bases; unmatched junction nucleotides: 5. The CDR3 loop reads CATWFRKKLF. In nucleotides, the CDR3 is TGTGCCACCTGGTTTCGTAAGAAACTCTTT.

A single count supports this clone. V usage is TRGV9 and J usage is TRGJP. TCRdb does not report a J gene; here it was assigned by matching the DNA to germline references. CDR3 size: 17 residues. Per germline, CDR1 GITISATS and CDR2 ISYDGTV (reference sequence). The junction had 4 bases not matched to a gene; V was cut back by 1 base and J by 4 bases. CDR3 protein: CALWEVVQELGKKIKVF. The DNA of the CDR3 is TGTGCCTTGTGGGAGGTCGTCCAAGAGTTGGGCAAAAAAATCAAGGTATTT.